This T cell receptor (beta chain) comes out of a study of blood T cell repertoires in COVID-19. Overall study: The samples span acute and convalescent COVID-19 from the United States, Italy and Spain. PBMCs, B-cell-depleted T cells, or T cells provided the cDNA or gDNA that made up the material.

The CDR3 consists of 19 residues. Germline CDR1 reads SGHRS; CDR2 reads YFSETQ. V was trimmed by 7 bases and J by 10 bases, leaving 35 bases between them. Original processing notes: Nucleated cell number was recorded as an estimate derived from reference gene primer amplification. Libraries were prepared by immunoSEQ multiplex PCR; TCRdb keeps only in-frame clonotypes and omits some of them. That table supplies the V and J calls and clone size; D and trimming were determined from the DNA. The profile shows roughly 70,000 clones, over 70% of them singletons. Sample: peripheral blood. The chain employs TRBV5-1 and TRBJ1-4; tentatively, D is TRBD1 (5 bases). The receptor was derived from a man aged 70-80 years who had recovered from COVID-19. The CDR3 sequence: CASSFTGGTTGEGKGKLFF. As DNA, the CDR3 is TGCGCCAGCTCTTTTACTGGGGGAACGACGGGGGAAGGAAAGGGAAAACTGTTTTTT.